This T cell receptor beta chain was retrieved from a study of T cells in Graves' hyperthyroidism and ophthalmopathy. Overall study findings and caveats: Among thyroid clonotypes expanded above 0.001, most also appeared in blood.

What was amplified from RNA transcripts were TCR beta CDR3 regions. In the first-round RT-PCR of the TCR CDR3, the HTBI primer set was used. TCRdb reprocessed the multiplex PCR reads with MiXCR, giving one entry per CDR3 protein. The repertoire consists of 150,000 or so distinct CDR3 sequences, with around 20% occurring once and the leading ten covering 67%. Germline CDR1 SGHAT, CDR2 FQNNGV. V was trimmed by 0 bases and J by 10 bases, leaving 16 bases between them. CDR3 size: 15 residues. Many counts were recorded for this clonotype. The antigen is undetermined. The receptor comes from a woman aged 50 to 60 with Graves' hyperthyroidism that later progressed to Graves' ophthalmopathy. Sequencing was carried out using blood. V gene TRBV11-2 combines with J gene TRBJ2-1, with D possibly being TRBD2 (6 bases). The CDR3 DNA reads as TGTGCCAGCAGCTTAGAACGGGACTCCGGAATCGAGCAGTTCTTC. It is translated as CASSLERDSGIEQFF.